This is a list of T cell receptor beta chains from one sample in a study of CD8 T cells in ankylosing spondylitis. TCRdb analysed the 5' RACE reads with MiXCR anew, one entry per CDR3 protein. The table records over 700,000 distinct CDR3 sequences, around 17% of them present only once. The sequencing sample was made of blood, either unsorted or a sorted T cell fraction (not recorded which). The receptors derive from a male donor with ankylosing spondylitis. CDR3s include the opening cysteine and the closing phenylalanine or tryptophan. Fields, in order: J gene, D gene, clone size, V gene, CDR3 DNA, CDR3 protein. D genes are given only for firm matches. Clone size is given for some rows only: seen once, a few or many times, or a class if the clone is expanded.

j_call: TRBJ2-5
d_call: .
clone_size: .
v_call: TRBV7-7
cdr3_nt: TGTGCCAGCAGCTTAGTATTTCATGGGACGGGACAAGAGACCCAGTACTTC
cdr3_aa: CASSLVFHGTGQETQYF

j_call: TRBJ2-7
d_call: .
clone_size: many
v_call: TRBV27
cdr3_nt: TGTGCCAGCAAAAACGGACTTGGAGGGTTCTACGAGCAGTACTTC
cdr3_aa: CASKNGLGGFYEQYF

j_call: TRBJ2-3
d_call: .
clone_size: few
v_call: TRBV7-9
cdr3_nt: TGTGCCAGCAGCTTAGATGGGGGACAAAGCACAGATACGCAGTATTTT
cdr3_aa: CASSLDGGQSTDTQYF

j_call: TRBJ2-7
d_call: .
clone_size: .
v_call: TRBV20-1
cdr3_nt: TGCAGTGCCAACCGAGGGAGAGCTGACTACGAGCAGTACTTC
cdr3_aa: CSANRGRADYEQYF

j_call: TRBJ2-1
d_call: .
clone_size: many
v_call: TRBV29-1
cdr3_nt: TGCAGCGTGGCCAGAGGGTTCCCCTACAATGAGCAGTTCTTC
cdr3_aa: CSVARGFPYNEQFF

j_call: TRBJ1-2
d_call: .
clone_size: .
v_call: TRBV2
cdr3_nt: TGTGCCAGATCCCAAGGGTATGGCTACACCTTC
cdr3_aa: CARSQGYGYTF

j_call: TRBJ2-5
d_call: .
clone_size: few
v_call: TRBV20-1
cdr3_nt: TGCAGTGCTAGAGATCCATCGCCAAAGGGAGAGACCCAGTACTTC
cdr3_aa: CSARDPSPKGETQYF

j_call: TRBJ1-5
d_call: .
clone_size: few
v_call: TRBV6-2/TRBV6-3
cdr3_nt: TGTGCCAGCAGTGCGGACGTTAGCAATCAGCCCCAGCATTTT
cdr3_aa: CASSADVSNQPQHF

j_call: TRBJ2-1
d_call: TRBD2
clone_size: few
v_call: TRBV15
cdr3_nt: TGTGCCACCAGCAGAGATCCCATAGCGGGGGGCGAGAGTGAGCAGTTCTTC
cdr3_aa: CATSRDPIAGGESEQFF

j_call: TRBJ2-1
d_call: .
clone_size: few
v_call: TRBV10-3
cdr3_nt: TGTGCCGTGGCACAGGGAAGAGAAGATGAGCAGTTCTTC
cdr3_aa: CAVAQGREDEQFF

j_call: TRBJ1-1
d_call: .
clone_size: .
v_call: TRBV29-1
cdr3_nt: TGCAGCGTTCCTTACCCAGGGACCACTGAAGCTTTCTTT
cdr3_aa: CSVPYPGTTEAFF

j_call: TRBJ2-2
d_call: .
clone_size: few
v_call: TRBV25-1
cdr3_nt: TGTGCCAGCAGCCGGGCCCAAGGCAACACCGGGGAGCTGTTTTTT
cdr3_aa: CASSRAQGNTGELFF

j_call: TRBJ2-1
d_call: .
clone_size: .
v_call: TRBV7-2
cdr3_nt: TGTGCCAGCAGCTTTCGGGGAGAGGGTGAGCAGTTCTTC
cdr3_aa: CASSFRGEGEQFF

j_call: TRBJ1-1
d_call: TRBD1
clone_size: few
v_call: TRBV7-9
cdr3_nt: TGTGCCAGCAGTTCCACAGGGGATAAAGCTTTCTTT
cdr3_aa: CASSSTGDKAFF

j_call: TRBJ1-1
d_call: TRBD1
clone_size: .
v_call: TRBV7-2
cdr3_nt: TGTGCCAGCAGCTTACTCGGACAGGCGAACACTGAAGCTTTCTTT
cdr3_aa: CASSLLGQANTEAFF

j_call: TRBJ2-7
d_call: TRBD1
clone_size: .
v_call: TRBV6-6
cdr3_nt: TGTGCCAGCGGCGACAGGGGGACCTACGAGCAGTACTTC
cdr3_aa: CASGDRGTYEQYF

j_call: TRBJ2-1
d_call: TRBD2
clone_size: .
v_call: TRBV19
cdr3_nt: TGTGCCAGTAGTATAGATAGCGGGGGGAGCTCCTACAATGAGCAGTTCTTC
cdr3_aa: CASSIDSGGSSYNEQFF

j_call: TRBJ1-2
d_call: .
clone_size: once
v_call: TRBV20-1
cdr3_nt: TGCAGTGCTAGAGTGGAGGAGAATCCACGCTATGGCTACCCCTTC
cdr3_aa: CSARVEENPRYGYPF

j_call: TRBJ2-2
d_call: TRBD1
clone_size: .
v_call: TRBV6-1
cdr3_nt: TGTGCCAGCATATTGACAGGGAAGTCCGGGGAGCTGTTTTTT
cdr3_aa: CASILTGKSGELFF

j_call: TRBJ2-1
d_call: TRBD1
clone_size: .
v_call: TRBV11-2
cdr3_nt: TGTGCCAGCAGCTTATCGGACAGGGGGGGCAATGAGCAGTTCTTC
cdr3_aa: CASSLSDRGGNEQFF

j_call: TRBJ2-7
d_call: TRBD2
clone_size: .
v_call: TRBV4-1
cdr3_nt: TGCGCCAGCAGCCAAGATACTAGCGGGGGTTGGGAGCAGTACTTC
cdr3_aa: CASSQDTSGGWEQYF

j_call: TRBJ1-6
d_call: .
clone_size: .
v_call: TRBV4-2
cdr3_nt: TGTGCCAGCAGCCCGGGTGGGACGAATTCACCCCTCCACTTT
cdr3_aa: CASSPGGTNSPLHF

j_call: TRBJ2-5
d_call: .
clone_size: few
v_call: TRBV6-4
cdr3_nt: TGTGCCAGCAGCCGAACAGGGGGGGAGCAAGAGACCCAGTACTTC
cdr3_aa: CASSRTGGEQETQYF

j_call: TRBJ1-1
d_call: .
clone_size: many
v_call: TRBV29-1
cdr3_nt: TGCAGCGTTGGGGTCCATGGGGTGAACACTGAAGCTTTCTTT
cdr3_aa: CSVGVHGVNTEAFF

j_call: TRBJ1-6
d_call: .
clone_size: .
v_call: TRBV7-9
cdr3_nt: TGTGCCAGCAGCTTACGACAGGTCGGCGGTGATTCACCCCTCCACTTT
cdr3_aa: CASSLRQVGGDSPLHF

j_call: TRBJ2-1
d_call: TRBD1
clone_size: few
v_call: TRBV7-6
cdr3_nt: TGTGCCAGCAGCTTAGCTGGGACAGGGCAGGCCTACAATGAGCAGTTCTTC
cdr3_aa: CASSLAGTGQAYNEQFF

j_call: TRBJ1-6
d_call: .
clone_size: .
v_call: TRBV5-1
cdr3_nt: TGCGCCAGCCGTTGGGGGAGTTCACCCCTCCACTTT
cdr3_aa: CASRWGSSPLHF

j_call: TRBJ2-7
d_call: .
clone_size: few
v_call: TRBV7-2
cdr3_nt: TGTGCCAGCAGTTCCTTAGTGGGAGGCTCCTACGAGCAGTACTTC
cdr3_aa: CASSSLVGGSYEQYF

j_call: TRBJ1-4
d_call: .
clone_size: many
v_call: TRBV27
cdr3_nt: TGTGCCAGCAGTTTGACCCCCGCAACTAATGAAAAACTGTTTTTT
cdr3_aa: CASSLTPATNEKLFF

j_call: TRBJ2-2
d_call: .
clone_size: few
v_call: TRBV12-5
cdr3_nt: TGTGCTAGTGGCACCAGGACCGGGGAGCTGTTTTTT
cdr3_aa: CASGTRTGELFF

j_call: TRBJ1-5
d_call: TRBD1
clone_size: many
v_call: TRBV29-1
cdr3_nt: TGCAGCGTGACCGGGACAGGGCTTAATCAGCCCCAGCATTTT
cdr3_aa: CSVTGTGLNQPQHF

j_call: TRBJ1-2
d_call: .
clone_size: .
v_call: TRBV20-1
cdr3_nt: TGCAGTGCTAGAGAGAGCGGGGGTCGGGCTGATGGCTACACCTTC
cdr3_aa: CSARESGGRADGYTF

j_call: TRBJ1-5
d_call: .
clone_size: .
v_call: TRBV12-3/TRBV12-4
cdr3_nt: TGTGCCAGTAACAAAGAAATCAATCAGCCCCAGCATTTT
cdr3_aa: CASNKEINQPQHF

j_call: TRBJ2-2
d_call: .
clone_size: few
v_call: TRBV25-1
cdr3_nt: TGTGCCAGCAGTGAATGGGTAGGGAACGAACCCGGGGAGCTGTTTTTT
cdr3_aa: CASSEWVGNEPGELFF

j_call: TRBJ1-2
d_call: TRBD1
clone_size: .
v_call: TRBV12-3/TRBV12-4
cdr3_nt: TGTGCCAGCAGTCCTCACCGGGACAGGGGAATAGGTGGCTACACCTTC
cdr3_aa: CASSPHRDRGIGGYTF

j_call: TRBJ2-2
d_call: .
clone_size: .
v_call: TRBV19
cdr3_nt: TGTGCCAGTAGTGCGGGACAGACTTACACCGGGGAGCTGTTTTTT
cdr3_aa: CASSAGQTYTGELFF

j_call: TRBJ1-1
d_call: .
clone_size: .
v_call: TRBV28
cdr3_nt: TGTGCCAGCAGCCCTGGGGACGTGGGGAACACTGAAGCTTTCTTT
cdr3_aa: CASSPGDVGNTEAFF

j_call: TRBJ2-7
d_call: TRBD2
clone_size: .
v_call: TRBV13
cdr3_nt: TGTGCCAGCAGCGACGGACTAGCGGGAGTCGAGCAGTACTTC
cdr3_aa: CASSDGLAGVEQYF

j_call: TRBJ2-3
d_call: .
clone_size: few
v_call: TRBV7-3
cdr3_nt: TGTGCCAGCAGCTCAATCCCCCGAGATACGCAGTATTTT
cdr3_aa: CASSSIPRDTQYF

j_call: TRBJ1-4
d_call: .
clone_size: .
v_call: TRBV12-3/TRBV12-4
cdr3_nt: TGTGCCAGCAGGCCCGAAACGGGGTTTAAGGAAAAACTGTTTTTT
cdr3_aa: CASRPETGFKEKLFF

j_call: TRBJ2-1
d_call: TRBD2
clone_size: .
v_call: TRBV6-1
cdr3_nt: TGTGCCAGCAGGCCGGTGACTAGCGGCCCTTCCTACAATGAGCAGTTCTTC
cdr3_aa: CASRPVTSGPSYNEQFF

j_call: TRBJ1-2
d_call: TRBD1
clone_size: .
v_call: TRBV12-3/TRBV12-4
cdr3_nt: TGTGCCAGCACCCCCGGGACAGGGAGCGGCTACACCTTC
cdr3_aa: CASTPGTGSGYTF

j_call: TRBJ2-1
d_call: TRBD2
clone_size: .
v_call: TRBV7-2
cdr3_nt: TGTGCCACCCTAGCGGGGGTGAGCTCCTACAATGAGCAGTTCTTC
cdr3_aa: CATLAGVSSYNEQFF

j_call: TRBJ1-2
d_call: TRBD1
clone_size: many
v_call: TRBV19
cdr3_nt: TGTGCCAGTAGTATAACGGCAGGGGGCGATGGCTACACCTTC
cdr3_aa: CASSITAGGDGYTF

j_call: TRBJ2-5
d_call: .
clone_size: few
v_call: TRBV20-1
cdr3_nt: TGCAGTGCTTCCCGGGACCTGGTCCGCCGGGAGACCCAGTACTTC
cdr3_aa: CSASRDLVRRETQYF

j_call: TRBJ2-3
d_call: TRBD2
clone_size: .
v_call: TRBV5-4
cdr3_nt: TGTGCCACGTCCCAGCTGAGCCGGGGGGGGTTCACAGATACGCAGTATTTT
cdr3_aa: CATSQLSRGGFTDTQYF

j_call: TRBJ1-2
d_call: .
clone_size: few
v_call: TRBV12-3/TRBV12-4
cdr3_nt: TGTGCCAGCAGTTTCCTCAGGGGTGGCTACACCTTC
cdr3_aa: CASSFLRGGYTF